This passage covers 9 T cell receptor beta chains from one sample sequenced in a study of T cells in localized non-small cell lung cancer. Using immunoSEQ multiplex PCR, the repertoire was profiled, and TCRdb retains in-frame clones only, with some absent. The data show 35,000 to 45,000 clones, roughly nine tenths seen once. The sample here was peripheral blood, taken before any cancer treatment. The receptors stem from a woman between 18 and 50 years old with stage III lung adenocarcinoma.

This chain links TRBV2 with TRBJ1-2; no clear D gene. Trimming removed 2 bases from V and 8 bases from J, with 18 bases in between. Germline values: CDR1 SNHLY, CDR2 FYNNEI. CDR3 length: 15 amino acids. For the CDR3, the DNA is TGTGCCAGCAGTGAACCGGACCGCGACCTGGGGGGCTACACCTTC. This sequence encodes CASSEPDRDLGGYTF.

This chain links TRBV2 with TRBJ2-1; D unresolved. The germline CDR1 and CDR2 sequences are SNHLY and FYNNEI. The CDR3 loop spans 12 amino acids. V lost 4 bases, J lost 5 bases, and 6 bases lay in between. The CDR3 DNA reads TGTGCCAGCAGTGTCACAGACAATGAGCAGTTCTTC. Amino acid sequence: CASSVTDNEQFF. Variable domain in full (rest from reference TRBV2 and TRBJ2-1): EPEVTQTPSHQVTQMGQEVILRCVPISNHLYFYWYRQILGQKVEFLVSFYNNEISEKSEIFDDQFSVERPDGSNFTLKIRSTKLEDSAMYFCASSVTDNEQFFGPGTRLTVL.

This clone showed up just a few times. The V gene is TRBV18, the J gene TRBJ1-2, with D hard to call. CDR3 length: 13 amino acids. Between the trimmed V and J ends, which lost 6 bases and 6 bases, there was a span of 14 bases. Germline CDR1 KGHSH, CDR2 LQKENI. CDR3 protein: CASSPEGLHGYTF. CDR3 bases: TGTGCCAGCTCTCCCGAGGGATTGCATGGCTACACCTTC.

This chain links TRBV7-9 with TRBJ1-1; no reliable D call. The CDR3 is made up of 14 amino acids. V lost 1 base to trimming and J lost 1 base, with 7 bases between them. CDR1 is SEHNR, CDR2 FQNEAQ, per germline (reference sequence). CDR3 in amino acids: CASSLGQSNTEAFF. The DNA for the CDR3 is TGTGCCAGCAGCTTAGGGCAGTCGAACACTGAAGCTTTCTTT.

The CDR3 region is CASSPDPGPGGQYF. DNA for the CDR3: TGTGCCAGCTCACCGGATCCAGGGCCGGGCGGGCAGTACTTC. The chain couples TRBV18 to TRBJ2-7, with TRBD1 as a possible D gene (5 bases). CDR3 size: 14 residues. V was trimmed by 3 bases and J by 9 bases, leaving 18 bases between them. CDR1 and CDR2 from the germline V gene are KGHSH and LQKENI.

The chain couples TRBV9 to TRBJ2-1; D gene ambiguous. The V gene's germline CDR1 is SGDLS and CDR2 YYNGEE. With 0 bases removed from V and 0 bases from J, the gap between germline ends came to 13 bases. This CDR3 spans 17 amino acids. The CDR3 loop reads CASSVAGLRSSYNEQFF. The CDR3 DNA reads TGTGCCAGCAGCGTAGCGGGCCTCCGGAGCTCCTACAATGAGCAGTTCTTC.

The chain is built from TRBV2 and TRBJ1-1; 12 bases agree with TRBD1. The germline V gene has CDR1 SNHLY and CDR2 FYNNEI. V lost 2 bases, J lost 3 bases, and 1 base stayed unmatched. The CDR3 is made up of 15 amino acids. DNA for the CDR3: TGTGCCAGCAGTGAATGGGACAGGGGGCACACTGAAGCTTTCTTT. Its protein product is CASSEWDRGHTEAFF.

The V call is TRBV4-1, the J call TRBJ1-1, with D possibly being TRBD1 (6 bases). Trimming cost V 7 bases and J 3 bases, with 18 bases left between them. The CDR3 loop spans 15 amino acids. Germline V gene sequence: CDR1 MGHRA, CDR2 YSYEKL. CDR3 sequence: CASNPTGTGYTEAFF. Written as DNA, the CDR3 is TGCGCCAGCAACCCAACAGGGACGGGTTACACTGAAGCTTTCTTT.

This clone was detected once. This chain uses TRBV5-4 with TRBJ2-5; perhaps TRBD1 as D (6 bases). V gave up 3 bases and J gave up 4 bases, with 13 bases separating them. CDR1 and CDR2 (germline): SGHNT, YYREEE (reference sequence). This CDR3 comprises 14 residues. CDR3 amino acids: CASSSAQGRETQYF. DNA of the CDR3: TGTGCCAGCAGCTCCGCGCAGGGGCGAGAGACCCAGTACTTC.